This TCR beta chain stems from a study of cytomegalovirus exposure and HLA in healthy donors (TCRdb year 2017). About the investigation overall: A later analysis indicated that the 120 validation repertoires were generated on the platform also employed for the approximately 700 repertoires of the first cohort. The aim of the study was to test whether cataloging public T cell receptors could identify signatures of past pathogen exposure. A separate validation cohort of approximately 130 different subjects was used in addition to the 666-subject first cohort. The study combined high-throughput TCR immunosequencing, statistical association of individual TCRs with disease status, and machine learning to predict cytomegalovirus infection status. Study-wide findings and limitations: The authors suggested that the approach could potentially be generalized to other disease states and immunological phenotypes. The study listed 164 TCR beta chains as associated with cytomegalovirus. In vitro tests confirmed that a few of the cytomegalovirus-associated TCR beta chains recognize cytomegalovirus antigens. In a later analysis, TCRs clustered in the first cohort were found to also tend to co-occur in the 110 or so validation repertoires, with about 94% of cluster scores above 0. Across donors, most TCR sequences were observed very rarely, whereas some public TCRs were present in many individuals. A later analysis lacked HLA typing for the validation cohort, so it scored co-occurrence in that cohort across all 120 or so repertoires. The classifier was reported to diagnose cytomegalovirus status with high specificity and sensitivity in both the original cohort and the validation cohort.

CDR1 is given as MNHEY and CDR2 as SVGAGI, both from the germline V gene. A distance of 12 bases separates the germline ends of V and J, which lose 4 bases and 8 bases respectively. The CDR3 has 14 amino acids, counting the end cysteine and phenylalanine. CDR3 DNA is the only sequence kept; it has 42 bases, read in frame from the first base. The library came from the immunoSEQ multiplex PCR assay. The authors' pipeline ran thus. To diagnose cytomegalovirus status from the catalog of TCR beta chain sequences, a statistical classification framework was built. What TCRdb holds here is the immuneACCESS table cut down to in-frame rearrangements. Part of the clones is not present; checked against another copy, under half of the missing clones reflect an unresolved V gene, and the others are unexplained. V and J calls and clone size are those listed in that table; D and trimming were worked out from the DNA. The sample table contains about 160,000 clones; only one count was recorded for roughly 96% of them. The biggest ten clones account for about 0.89% of the sample.

Separate from the approximately 670-subject first cohort, the validation cohort of around 130 subjects was the group to which the donors belonged. Concerning this clone: The antigen it binds to is not known. No qualities accompany the bases; no much larger clone lies one base away.

The chain was built from TRBV6-5 and TRBJ1-6, with the D gene not confidently named. The sample consisted of PBMCs. This receptor was taken from a woman aged 18-29 years in good health and CMV-seronegative. Read as DNA, the sequence is TGTGCCAGCAGTTCCATGGTAACGGATTCACCCCTCCACTTT. Translated, this is CASSSMVTDSPLHF.